The clone carrying this T cell receptor beta chain was observed at least ten times. This sample is part of a study of blood T cell repertoires in COVID-19. V shed 4 bases, J shed 4 bases, and the junction held 11 bases outside the gene matches. Germline-derived CDR1 and CDR2 are MGHRA and YSYEKL. The CDR3 contains 18 residues. TCRdb keeps only in-frame clones here, not all; method: immunoSEQ multiplex PCR. The profile shows 210,000 or so clones, approximately 84% of them singletons. The genes are TRBV4-1 and TRBJ2-2; TRBD2 aligns across 11 bases. The sequencing input was peripheral blood. The source of this sequence is a woman in her forties or fifties with active or convalescent COVID-19. The CDR3 region is CASSPTLVAGGTTGELFF. The CDR3 DNA sequence: TGCGCCAGCAGCCCGACGTTAGTAGCGGGAGGGACCACCGGGGAGCTGTTTTTT.